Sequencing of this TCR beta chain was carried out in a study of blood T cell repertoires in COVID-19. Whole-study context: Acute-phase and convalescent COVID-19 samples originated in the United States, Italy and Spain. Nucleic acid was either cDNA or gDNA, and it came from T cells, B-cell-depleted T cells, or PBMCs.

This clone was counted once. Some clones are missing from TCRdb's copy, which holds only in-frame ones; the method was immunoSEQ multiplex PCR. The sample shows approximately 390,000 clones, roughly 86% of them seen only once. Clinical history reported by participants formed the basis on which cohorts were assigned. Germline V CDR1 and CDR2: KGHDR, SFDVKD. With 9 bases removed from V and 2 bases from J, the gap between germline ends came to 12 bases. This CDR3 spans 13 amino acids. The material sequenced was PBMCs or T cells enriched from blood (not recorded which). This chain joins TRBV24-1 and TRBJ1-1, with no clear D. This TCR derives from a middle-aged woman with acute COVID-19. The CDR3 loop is CATSRGSNTEAFF. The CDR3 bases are TGTGCCACCTCACGGGGAAGTAACACTGAAGCTTTCTTT.